The T cell receptor beta chain described here comes from a study of blood T cell repertoires in COVID-19. Whole-study context: Acute and convalescent COVID-19 specimens originated in the United States, Italy and Spain. PBMCs, B-cell-depleted T cells, or T cells were the source of the cDNA or gDNA that made up the material.

From germline, CDR1 is SNHLY and CDR2 FYNNEI. This CDR3 contains 15 residues. The trim removed 6 bases at V and 3 bases at J, leaving 3 bases unmatched. Concerning this clone: This sample also contains other DNA sequences that code for the same CDR3.

Patients from Seattle were sampled longitudinally, starting during active infection. Using immunoSEQ multiplex PCR, the repertoire was profiled, and TCRdb retains in-frame clones only, with some absent. The sample carries about 320,000 clones, about 91% recorded once. The chain carries TRBV2 and TRBJ1-5; 12 nucleotides align to TRBD1. The sample was peripheral blood. The receptor was derived from a woman aged 25 to 39 with COVID-19, enrolled during active disease. The CDR3 DNA sequence: TGTGCCAGCAGCGGGACAGGGGGCTCCAATCAGCCCCAGCATTTT. It yields the protein CASSGTGGSNQPQHF.